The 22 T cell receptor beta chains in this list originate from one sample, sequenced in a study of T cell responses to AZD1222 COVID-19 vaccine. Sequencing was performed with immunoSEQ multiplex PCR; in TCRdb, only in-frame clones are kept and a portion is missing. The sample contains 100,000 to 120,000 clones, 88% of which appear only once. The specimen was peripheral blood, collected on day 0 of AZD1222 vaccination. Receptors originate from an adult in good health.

This CDR3 is CAISESSRRTEAFF. The DNA for the CDR3 is TGTGCCATCAGTGAGTCGAGTCGACGTACTGAAGCTTTCTTT. This sequence joins TRBV10-3 and TRBJ1-1; no definite D call. CDR1 and CDR2 from the germline V gene are ENHRY and SYGVKD. The CDR3 is made up of 14 amino acids. The ends were cut back, 0 bases at V and 5 bases at J, with 10 bases in the middle.

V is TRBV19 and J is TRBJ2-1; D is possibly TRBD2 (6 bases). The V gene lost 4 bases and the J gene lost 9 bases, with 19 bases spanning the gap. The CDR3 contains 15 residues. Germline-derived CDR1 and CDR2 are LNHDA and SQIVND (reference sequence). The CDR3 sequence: CASSTGLLGGFEQFF. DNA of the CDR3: TGTGCCAGTAGTACGGGACTGCTTGGAGGTTTTGAGCAGTTCTTC.

CDR3 bases: TGTGCCAGCAGCCTCGCGGGACAGGTCCATCAGCCCCAGCATTTT. Protein: CASSLAGQVHQPQHF. The chain uses TRBV7-9 and TRBJ1-5, with 8 nucleotides matching TRBD1. Looked up from germline, CDR1 is SEHNR and CDR2 is FQNEAQ (reference sequence). This CDR3 is built from 15 residues. Trimming at V came to 5 bases and at J to 5 bases, leaving 8 bases not matched to a gene.

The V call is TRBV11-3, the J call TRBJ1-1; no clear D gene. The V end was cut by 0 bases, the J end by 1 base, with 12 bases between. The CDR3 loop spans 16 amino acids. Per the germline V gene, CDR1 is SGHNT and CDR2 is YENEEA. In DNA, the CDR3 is TGTGCCAGCAGCTTAGATAGTAGACGGGGGAACACTGAAGCTTTCTTT. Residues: CASSLDSRRGNTEAFF.

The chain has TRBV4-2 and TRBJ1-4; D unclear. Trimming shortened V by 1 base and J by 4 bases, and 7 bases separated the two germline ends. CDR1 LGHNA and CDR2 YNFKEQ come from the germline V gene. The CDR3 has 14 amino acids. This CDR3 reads CASSQGGDNEKLFF. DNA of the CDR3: TGTGCCAGCAGCCAAGGGGGTGATAATGAAAAACTGTTTTTT.

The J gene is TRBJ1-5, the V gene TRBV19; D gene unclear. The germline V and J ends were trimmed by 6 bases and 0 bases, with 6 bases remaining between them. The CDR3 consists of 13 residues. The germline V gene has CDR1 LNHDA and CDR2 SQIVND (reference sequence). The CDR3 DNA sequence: TGTGCCAGTAGATCGTATAGCAATCAGCCCCAGCATTTT. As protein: CASRSYSNQPQHF.

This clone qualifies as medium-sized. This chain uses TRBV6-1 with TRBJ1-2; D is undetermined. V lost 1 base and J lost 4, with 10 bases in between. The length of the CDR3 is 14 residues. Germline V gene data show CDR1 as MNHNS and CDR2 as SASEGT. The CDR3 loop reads CASSEGSESYGYTF. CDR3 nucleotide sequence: TGTGCCAGCAGTGAAGGCTCAGAGTCCTATGGCTACACCTTC.

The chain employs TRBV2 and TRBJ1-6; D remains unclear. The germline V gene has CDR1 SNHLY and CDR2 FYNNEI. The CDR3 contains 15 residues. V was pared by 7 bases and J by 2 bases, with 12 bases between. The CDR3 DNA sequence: TGTGCCAGCACCCCAGTGGATCCCTATAATTCACCCCTCCACTTT. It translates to CASTPVDPYNSPLHF.

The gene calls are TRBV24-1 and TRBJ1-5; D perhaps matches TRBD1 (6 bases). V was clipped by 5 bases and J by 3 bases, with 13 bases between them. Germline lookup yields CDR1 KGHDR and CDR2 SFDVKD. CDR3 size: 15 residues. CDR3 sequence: CATSARGQFNQPQHF. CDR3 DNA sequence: TGTGCCACCAGTGCCCGAGGACAGTTCAATCAGCCCCAGCATTTT.

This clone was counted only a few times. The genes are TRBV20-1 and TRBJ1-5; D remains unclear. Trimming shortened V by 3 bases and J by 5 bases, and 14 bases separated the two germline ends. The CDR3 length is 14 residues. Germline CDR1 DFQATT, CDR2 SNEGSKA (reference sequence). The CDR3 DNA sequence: TGCAGTGCTAGTCCCAAACCCGGGGATCAGCCCCAGCATTTT. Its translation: CSASPKPGDQPQHF.

CDR3 sequence: CASSPELGQPQHF. The CDR3 region has the DNA TGTGCCAGCTCACCAGAATTAGGGCAGCCCCAGCATTTT. This rearrangement joins TRBV18 to TRBJ1-5; D gene ambiguous. V lost 2 bases to trimming and J lost 7 bases, with 9 bases between them. The CDR3 sequence is 13 residues long. From germline, CDR1 is KGHSH and CDR2 LQKENI.

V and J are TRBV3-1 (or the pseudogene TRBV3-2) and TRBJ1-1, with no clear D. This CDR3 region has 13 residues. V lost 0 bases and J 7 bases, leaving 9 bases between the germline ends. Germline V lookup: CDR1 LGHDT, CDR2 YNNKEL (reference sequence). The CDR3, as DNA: TGTGCCAGCAGCCAAGATTACGGGCTTGAAGCTTTCTTT. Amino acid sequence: CASSQDYGLEAFF.

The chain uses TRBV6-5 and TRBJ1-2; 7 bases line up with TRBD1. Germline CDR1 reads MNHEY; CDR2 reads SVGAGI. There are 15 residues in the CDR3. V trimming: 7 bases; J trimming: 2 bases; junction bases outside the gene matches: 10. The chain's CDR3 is CASMIAPGQNYGYTF. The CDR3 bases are TGTGCCAGCATGATCGCCCCGGGACAGAACTATGGCTACACCTTC.

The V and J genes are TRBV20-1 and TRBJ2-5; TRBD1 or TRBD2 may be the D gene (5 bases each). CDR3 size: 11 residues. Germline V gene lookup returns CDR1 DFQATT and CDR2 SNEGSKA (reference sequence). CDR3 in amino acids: CGLRGTKTQYF. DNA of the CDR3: TGCGGTTTGAGGGGTACGAAGACCCAGTACTTC.

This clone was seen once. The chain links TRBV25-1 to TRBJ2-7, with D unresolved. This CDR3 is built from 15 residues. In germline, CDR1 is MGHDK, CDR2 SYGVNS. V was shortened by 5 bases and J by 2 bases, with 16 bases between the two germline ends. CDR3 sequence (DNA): TGTGCCAGCAGTCCCGTCGGTTTGGGGACCTACGAGCAGTACTTC. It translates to CASSPVGLGTYEQYF.

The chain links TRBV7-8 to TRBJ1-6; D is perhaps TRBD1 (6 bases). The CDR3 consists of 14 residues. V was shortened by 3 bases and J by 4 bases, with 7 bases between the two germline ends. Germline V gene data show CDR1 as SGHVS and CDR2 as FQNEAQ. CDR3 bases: TGTGCCAGCAGCTTTACAGGGTATAATTCACCCCTCCACTTT. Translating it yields CASSFTGYNSPLHF.

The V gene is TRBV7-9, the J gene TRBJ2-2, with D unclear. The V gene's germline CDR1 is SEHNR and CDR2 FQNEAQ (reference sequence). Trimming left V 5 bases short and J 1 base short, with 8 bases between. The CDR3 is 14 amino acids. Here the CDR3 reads CASSPRRNTGELFF. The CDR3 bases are TGTGCCAGCAGCCCTAGAAGGAACACCGGGGAGCTGTTTTTT. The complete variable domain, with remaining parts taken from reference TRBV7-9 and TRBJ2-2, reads DTGVSQNPRHKITKRGQNVTFRCDPISEHNRLYWYRQTLGQGPEFLTYFQNEAQLEKSRLLSDRFSAERPKGSFSTLEIQRTEQGDSAMYLCASSPRRNTGELFFGEGSRLTVL.

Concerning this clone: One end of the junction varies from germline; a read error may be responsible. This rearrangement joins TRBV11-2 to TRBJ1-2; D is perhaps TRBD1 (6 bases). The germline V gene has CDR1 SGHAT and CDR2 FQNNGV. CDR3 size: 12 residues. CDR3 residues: CASSLGVGDTSF. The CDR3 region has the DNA TGTGCCAGCAGCTTAGGGGTTGGGGACACCTCCTTC.

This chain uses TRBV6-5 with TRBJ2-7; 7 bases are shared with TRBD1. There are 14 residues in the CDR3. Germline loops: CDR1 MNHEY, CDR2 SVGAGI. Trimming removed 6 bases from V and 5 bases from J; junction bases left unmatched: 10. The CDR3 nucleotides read TGTGCCAGCAGATCGACAGGGAAGGCCCACGAGCAGTACTTC. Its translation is CASRSTGKAHEQYF.

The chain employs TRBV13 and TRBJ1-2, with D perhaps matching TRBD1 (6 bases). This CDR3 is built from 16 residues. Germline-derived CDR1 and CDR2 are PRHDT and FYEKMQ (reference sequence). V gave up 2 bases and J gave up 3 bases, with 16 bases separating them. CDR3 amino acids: CASSLQGRAGDYGYTF. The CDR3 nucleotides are TGTGCCAGCAGCTTACAGGGGAGGGCGGGGGACTATGGCTACACCTTC.

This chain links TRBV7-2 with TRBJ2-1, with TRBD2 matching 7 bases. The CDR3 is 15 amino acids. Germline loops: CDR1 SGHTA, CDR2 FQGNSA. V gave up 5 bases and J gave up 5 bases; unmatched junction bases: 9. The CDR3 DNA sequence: TGTGCCAGCAGCCCAACGGGACTAACAAACAATGAGCAGTTCTTC. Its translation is CASSPTGLTNNEQFF.

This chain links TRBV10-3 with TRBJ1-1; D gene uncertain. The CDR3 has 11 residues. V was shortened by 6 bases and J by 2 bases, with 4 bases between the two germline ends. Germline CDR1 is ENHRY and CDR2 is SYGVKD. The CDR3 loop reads CAISSNTEAFF. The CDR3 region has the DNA TGTGCCATCAGCTCAAACACTGAAGCTTTCTTT.